This T cell receptor (beta chain) was sequenced for a study of neurological immune-mediated disorders. 2 million PBMCs stored at -80 C were the source of the unsorted libraries. V lost 3 bases to trimming and J lost 5 bases; unmatched junction nucleotides: 10. This CDR3 has 16 amino acids. CDR1 and CDR2 (germline): LGHNA, YSLEER. From 15-18 subjects, each sequencing run yielded over 160 million TCR-beta sequences. From the 5' RACE reads, TCRdb called clonotypes with MiXCR, one entry per CDR3 protein. The table has 50,000 to 65,000 distinct CDR3 sequences, under 5.5% seen once; the top ten hold approximately 3.5%. Whole-study results and caveats: Subjects shared no identical expanded-clone CDR3 amino acid sequences, suggesting private TCR-beta repertoires in all groups.

Note on this clonotype: Its antigen is unknown.

The sample taken for sequencing was PBMCs. The gene calls are TRBV4-3 and TRBJ2-3, with TRBD1 matching over 8 bases. The receptor was isolated from a woman aged 50 to 60 with multiple sclerosis. The chain's CDR3 is CASSQGFRGPGDTQYF. In DNA form, the CDR3 reads TGCGCCAGCAGCCAGGGTTTCAGGGGGCCAGGAGATACGCAGTATTTT.